Listed below are T cell receptor beta chains from one sample, sequenced in a study of shared clonotypes between healthy human individuals. Produced via immunoSEQ multiplex PCR; TCRdb's table is partial and in-frame only. The repertoire has some 470,000 clones, roughly four fifths of them found once; the top ten carry 10% to 15%. The sample taken for sequencing was PBMCs. The receptors stem from a woman aged 40 to 50 in good health. Some clones in this sample may be carry-over from other donors' samples. Each CDR3 is given with its conserved first and last residue. A D gene is named only where the DNA matches it firmly. Size is omitted from some rows. Given values are once, few, many or a class for expanded clones.

cdr3_aa	cdr3_nt	d_call	v_call	clone_size	j_call
CASSRSREANYGYTF	TGTGCCAGCAGTCGTAGCCGGGAAGCTAACTATGGCTACACCTTC	-	TRBV6-5	many	TRBJ1-2
CASSLRQPYEQYF	TGTGCCAGCAGCTTGAGACAGCCCTACGAGCAGTACTTC	-	TRBV5-4	-	TRBJ2-7
CASSPGQVDTDTQYF	TGTGCCAGCTCACCGGGACAGGTCGACACAGATACGCAGTATTTT	TRBD1	TRBV18	once	TRBJ2-3
CASSRTTGNEKLFF	TGTGCCAGCAGTCGAACGACAGGGAATGAAAAACTGTTTTTT	TRBD1	TRBV27	-	TRBJ1-4
CASSLAPSWVYEQYF	TGTGCCAGCAGCTTGGCGCCTAGTTGGGTCTACGAGCAGTACTTC	-	TRBV5-6	-	TRBJ2-7
CASSEGAGHSVDTEAFF	TGTGCCAGCAGTGAAGGAGCTGGACACTCTGTCGACACTGAAGCTTTCTTT	-	TRBV6-1	-	TRBJ1-1
CSAGQSNTGELFF	TGCAGCGCGGGACAGTCGAACACCGGGGAGCTGTTTTTT	TRBD1	TRBV29-1	-	TRBJ2-2
CASSLQKNYGYTF	TGTGCCAGTAGTCTCCAGAAGAACTATGGCTACACCTTC	-	TRBV19	-	TRBJ1-2
CASKPGLAQETQYF	TGTGCCAGCAAGCCGGGACTAGCTCAAGAGACCCAGTACTTC	TRBD2	TRBV2	-	TRBJ2-5
CASSFVQRQGTDTQYF	TGTGCCAGCAGTTTCGTTCAGCGGCAGGGCACAGATACGCAGTATTTT	-	TRBV28	-	TRBJ2-3
CASSSPTGSSYGYTF	TGTGCCAGCAGTTCCCCGACAGGATCTAGCTATGGCTACACCTTC	-	TRBV28	-	TRBJ1-2
CASSQRQGQAFF	TGTGCCAGCAGCCAACGACAGGGGCAAGCTTTCTTT	TRBD1	TRBV4-2	many	TRBJ1-1
CASSTTPEFYEQYF	TGTGCCAGCAGTACCACCCCCGAGTTCTACGAGCAGTACTTC	-	TRBV27	-	TRBJ2-7
CASSHGTGGYTF	TGTGCCAGCAGCCACGGGACAGGGGGCTACACCTTC	TRBD1	TRBV7-3	-	TRBJ1-2
CASSLPGLAGGGEQFF	TGTGCCAGCAGCCTTCCGGGACTAGCGGGAGGGGGTGAGCAGTTCTTC	TRBD2	TRBV7-9	-	TRBJ2-1
CASSYSDATIGYTF	TGTGCCAGCAGTTATTCCGACGCTACGATAGGCTACACCTTC	-	TRBV28	-	TRBJ1-2
CASSPNRGGRTEAFF	TGCGCCAGCAGCCCGAACCGGGGAGGGCGGACTGAAGCTTTCTTT	-	TRBV4-1	-	TRBJ1-1
CASSSAGAGELFF	TGTGCCAGCAGCTCCGCGGGTGCCGGGGAGCTGTTTTTT	-	TRBV7-9	-	TRBJ2-2
CASSPTPGGSSYEQYF	TGTGCCAGCAGCCCCACGCCAGGGGGGAGCTCCTACGAGCAGTACTTC	-	TRBV27	many	TRBJ2-7
CASSKYGTGGGFGEAFF	TGCGCCAGCAGTAAATACGGGACAGGGGGAGGTTTCGGTGAAGCTTTCTTT	TRBD1	TRBV5-1	-	TRBJ1-1
CASSLTSGSTREQYF	TGTGCCAGCAGCTTGACTAGCGGGAGTACGCGGGAGCAGTACTTC	TRBD2	TRBV5-4	-	TRBJ2-7
CASSESNRGQGYSIQYF	TGCGCCAGCAGTGAGTCTAATAGGGGACAGGGGTACAGCATTCAGTACTTC	TRBD1	TRBV10-1	-	TRBJ2-4
CASKDRPNEKLFF	TGTGCCAGTAAAGACAGACCAAATGAAAAACTGTTTTTT	-	TRBV19	-	TRBJ1-4
CASSQDDFRQAFF	TGCGCCAGCAGCCAAGACGACTTCCGGCAGGCTTTCTTT	-	TRBV7-9	-	TRBJ1-1
CASSPGVLEQFF	TGTGCCAGCAGCCCCGGCGTCCTAGAGCAGTTCTTC	-	TRBV6-6	few	TRBJ2-1
CAIQVRREYNEQYF	TGTGCCATCCAAGTGCGGCGGGAGTACAACGAGCAGTACTTC	TRBD2	TRBV28	-	TRBJ2-7
CASSPTGLGYRQYF	TGTGCCAGCAGTCCAACCGGACTAGGGTACAGGCAGTATTTT	TRBD2	TRBV28	-	TRBJ2-3
CASSPDSGSSYEQYF	TGTGCCAGCAGCCCTGATAGCGGGAGCTCCTACGAGCAGTACTTC	TRBD2	TRBV7-3	-	TRBJ2-7
CASSLATSNTGELFF	TGCGCCAGCAGCTTGGCCACCTCGAACACCGGGGAGCTGTTTTTT	-	TRBV5-1	-	TRBJ2-2
CSVYLAGGDTDTQYF	TGCAGCGTTTACTTAGCGGGAGGAGACACAGATACGCAGTATTTT	TRBD2	TRBV29-1	-	TRBJ2-3
CASSSGLAPLHQFF	TGTGCCAGCAGTTCGGGACTAGCGCCGCTCCATCAGTTCTTC	TRBD2	TRBV28	few	TRBJ2-1
CASSLLDGSGRPRDNEQFF	TGTGCCAGCAGTTTACTGGATGGTAGCGGGAGGCCCCGGGACAATGAGCAGTTCTTC	TRBD2	TRBV27	-	TRBJ2-1
CASSLALSGGTGHPPIGYEQYF	TGTGCTAGCAGCTTAGCACTGTCGGGGGGGACAGGCCACCCTCCGATAGGCTACGAGCAGTACTTC	-	TRBV7-7	-	TRBJ2-7
CASSPSLDSYEQYF	TGTGCCAGCAGCCCCTCCTTAGACAGCTACGAGCAGTACTTC	-	TRBV7-8	-	TRBJ2-7
CASSQVIRPYEQYF	TGCGCCAGCAGCCAAGTTATCAGACCCTACGAGCAGTACTTC	-	TRBV4-1	-	TRBJ2-7